A single sample gave rise to the 16 T cell receptor beta chains below, sequenced in a study of blood T cell repertoires in COVID-19. This table comes from immunoSEQ multiplex PCR, and its TCRdb copy is limited to in-frame clones, with some not included. The sample records fewer than 300,000 clones, roughly 88% being singletons. Sequencing was performed on peripheral blood. These receptors all come from a human donor with COVID-19, enrolled during active disease. The donor label of this sample is uncertain.

The table lists this clone with a count of one. The rearrangement uses TRBV28 and TRBJ1-1; D ambiguous. The CDR3 contains 13 residues. Trimming left V 1 base short and J 3 bases short, with 6 bases between. CDR1 MDHEN and CDR2 SYDVKM come from the germline V gene. CDR3 nucleotides: TGTGCCAGCAGTTTATTCGGGTACACTGAAGCTTTCTTT. Protein: CASSLFGYTEAFF.

V is TRBV5-3 and J is TRBJ2-2, with a weak D call TRBD2 (6 bases). TRBV5-3 is filed as an ORF, its function uncertain. The CDR3 runs 14 residues. V was shortened by 3 bases and J by 6 bases, with 12 bases between the two germline ends. CDR3 sequence (DNA): TGTGCCAGAAGCTGTTTCCGGGAGCCCGGGGAGCTGTTTTTT. Its protein is CARSCFREPGELFF.

This chain links TRBV28 with TRBJ1-5; TRBD1 matches 8 bases. Trimming took 4 bases from V and 1 from J; bases not matched to a gene: 9. The CDR3 sequence is 17 residues long. The V gene's germline CDR1 is MDHEN and CDR2 SYDVKM. CDR3 DNA: TGTGCCAGCAGTTCCCCTGTGGGGACAGGCAGCAATCAGCCCCAGCATTTT. Amino acid sequence: CASSSPVGTGSNQPQHF.

J is TRBJ2-3 and V is TRBV27; D may be TRBD2 (6 bases). Germline V gives CDR1 MNHEY, CDR2 SMNVEV (reference sequence). This CDR3 region has 15 residues. With 5 bases removed from V and 2 bases from J, the gap between germline ends came to 14 bases. The CDR3 sequence: CASSPRRDPTDTQYF. Here the CDR3 DNA reads TGTGCCAGCAGTCCCCGGCGGGATCCCACAGATACGCAGTATTTT.

This sequence joins TRBV4-3 and TRBJ1-1, with D maybe TRBD1 (6 bases). Between the trimmed V and J ends, which lost 3 bases and 4 bases, there was a span of 12 bases. CDR1 and CDR2 from the germline V gene are LGHNA and YSLEER. The CDR3 covers 14 residues. The CDR3 region is CASSQSRGSTEAFF. Written as DNA, the CDR3 is TGCGCCAGCAGCCAGTCCAGGGGTTCCACTGAAGCTTTCTTT.

V is TRBV2 and J is TRBJ2-5; 9 bases fit TRBD2. The CDR3 length is 16 residues. CDR1 is SNHLY and CDR2 is FYNNEI in the germline V gene. V trimming: 7 bases; J trimming: 0 bases; junction bases outside the gene matches: 9. The CDR3 DNA reads TGTGCCAGCACAGCGGGAGGAAGGGGGTACCAAGAGACCCAGTACTTC. This gives the protein CASTAGGRGYQETQYF.

This clone has just one count. J is TRBJ1-1 and V is TRBV29-1; TRBD1 matches 7 bases. Germline values: CDR1 SQVTM, CDR2 ANQGSEA. V lost 5 bases to trimming and J lost 4 bases; unmatched junction nucleotides: 4. This CDR3 has 12 amino acids. DNA for the CDR3: TGCAGCGTTTACGCAGGGGGCACTGAAGCTTTCTTT. As protein: CSVYAGGTEAFF.

The rearrangement uses TRBV24-1 and TRBJ2-1; TRBD2 aligns across 12 bases. The CDR3 runs to 16 residues. Trimming at V came to 4 bases and at J to 5 bases, leaving 5 bases not matched to a gene. CDR1 is KGHDR, CDR2 SFDVKD, per germline. CDR3 nucleotide sequence: TGTGCCACCAGTGACCCGACTAGCGGGAGTGACAATGAGCAGTTCTTC. It specifies CATSDPTSGSDNEQFF.

This clone showed up just once. The J gene is TRBJ2-2, the V gene TRBV18; D unclear. Germline CDR1 is KGHSH and CDR2 is LQKENI. There are 14 residues in the CDR3. Trimming removed 3 bases at V and 6 bases at J, with 11 bases between. The CDR3 spells CASSPSSSAGELFF. The CDR3 nucleotides are TGTGCCAGCTCACCGTCTAGTTCCGCCGGGGAGCTGTTTTTT. The whole variable domain, filled in from reference TRBV18 and TRBJ2-2, reads NAGVMQNPRHLVRRRGQEARLRCSPMKGHSHVYWYRQLPEEGLKFMVYLQKENIIDESGMPKERFSAEFPKEGPSILRIQQVVRGDSAAYFCASSPSSSAGELFFGEGSRLTVL.

J is TRBJ1-3 and V is TRBV18, with 7 bases identical to TRBD1. The V and J ends lost 3 bases and 0 bases, in that order; junction bases with no gene match: 8. The CDR3 runs 17 residues. CDR1 is KGHSH, CDR2 LQKENI, per germline. CDR3 sequence reads: CASSPLQTGPSGNTIYF. CDR3 sequence (DNA): TGTGCCAGCTCACCTCTACAGACAGGGCCCTCTGGAAACACCATATATTTT.

This rearrangement joins TRBV27 to TRBJ1-6, with D perhaps TRBD1 (5 bases). Germline V CDR1 and CDR2: MNHEY, SMNVEV (reference sequence). This CDR3 is 15 amino acids long. Trimming stripped 3 bases from V and 7 bases from J, with 13 bases between. Here the CDR3 DNA reads TGTGCCAGCAGTTTTGTACCAGGGTCGAATTCACCCCTCCACTTT. This codes for CASSFVPGSNSPLHF.

The J gene is TRBJ1-1, the V gene TRBV5-1; D remains unclear. The germline CDR1 and CDR2 sequences are SGHRS and YFSETQ. The CDR3 is made up of 13 amino acids. V was shortened by 0 bases and J by 11 bases, with 14 bases between the two germline ends. DNA of the CDR3: TGCGCCAGCAGCTTGGTTCCGGGGAGGTCGGCTTTCTTT. This gives the protein CASSLVPGRSAFF.

The V gene is TRBV9, the J gene TRBJ1-1; unclear D gene. V gave up 1 base and J gave up 4 bases, with 11 bases separating them. Germline-derived CDR1 and CDR2 are SGDLS and YYNGEE. There are 14 residues in the CDR3. CDR3 DNA: TGTGCCAGCAGCGTACAGGAGGTGAGCACTGAAGCTTTCTTT. It encodes CASSVQEVSTEAFF.

The chain couples TRBV19 to TRBJ2-2; 12 bases line up with TRBD2. CDR3 length: 16 residues. Looked up from germline, CDR1 is LNHDA and CDR2 is SQIVND (reference sequence). Losses at the gene ends were 7 bases for V and 5 bases for J; bases not matched to a gene: 8. The CDR3 DNA sequence: TGTGCCAGTACCTCCACGACTAGCGGGAGAACCGGGGAGCTGTTTTTT. This translates into CASTSTTSGRTGELFF.

The chain combines TRBV7-9 with TRBJ2-1, with 16 bases matching TRBD2. Germline V gives CDR1 SEHNR, CDR2 FQNEAQ (reference sequence). There are 18 residues in the CDR3. V dropped 1 base and J dropped 8; count of bases not matched to a gene: 8. The CDR3 loop reads CASSLGGRGLAGGDEQFF. The CDR3 DNA reads as TGTGCCAGCAGCTTAGGTGGTCGGGGACTAGCGGGAGGGGATGAGCAGTTCTTC.

This clone came up a few times. The chain is built from TRBV5-6 and TRBJ1-3; 12 bases fit TRBD1. This CDR3 is built from 16 residues. Germline lookup yields CDR1 SGHDT and CDR2 YYEEEE. Germline trimming cut 4 bases from V and 2 bases from J; bases unmatched to any gene: 4. CDR3 nucleotides: TGTGCCAGCAGCCCGGGACAGGGGGCTGCTGGAAACACCATATATTTT. Protein sequence: CASSPGQGAAGNTIYF.